Following are 14 T cell receptor beta chains from one sample sequenced in a study of CD8 T cells in Susac syndrome. RNA in amounts of roughly 0.45 to 1 ug was reverse transcribed with random hexamers. TCRdb processed the immunoSEQ multiplex PCR reads anew with MiXCR; each CDR3 protein has one entry. Of 150,000 to 190,000 distinct CDR3 sequences in the sample, about 95% were seen once. Sequenced input: CD4+ T cells from PBMCs. All receptors come from a human donor with Susac syndrome.

The rearrangement links TRBV6-2 or TRBV6-3 to TRBJ2-1; D unresolved. CDR3 length: 14 amino acids. Per germline, CDR1 MNHEY and CDR2 SVGEGT. Trimming removed 2 bases from V and 3 bases from J, with 8 bases in between. CDR3 in amino acids: CASSYGVGYNEQFF. The CDR3 DNA sequence: TGTGCCAGCAGTTACGGGGTAGGCTACAATGAGCAGTTCTTC.

The gene calls are TRBV29-1 and TRBJ2-7; D ambiguous. Trimming took off 4 bases at V and 5 bases at J, with 6 bases between the two ends. This CDR3 is built from 10 residues. From germline, CDR1 is SQVTM and CDR2 ANQGSEA. The CDR3 DNA sequence: TGCAGCGTTGGGGTAAACGAGCAGTACTTC. This gives the protein CSVGVNEQYF.

This chain connects TRBV29-1 to TRBJ2-3; possibly TRBD1 or TRBD2 for D (5 bases each). The CDR3 extends over 13 amino acids. The germline V gene encodes CDR1 SQVTM and CDR2 ANQGSEA. V was clipped by 4 bases and J by 6 bases, with 14 bases between them. CDR3 residues: CSVVPGWRDTQYF. The CDR3 DNA sequence: TGCAGCGTTGTACCAGGGTGGAGGGATACGCAGTATTTT.

J is TRBJ1-1 and V is TRBV4-2; D call uncertain. This CDR3 is 15 amino acids long. Deletions cut 0 bases from V and 0 bases from J, with 8 bases between. CDR1 is LGHNA, CDR2 YNFKEQ, per germline. CDR3 coding DNA: TGTGCCAGCAGCCAAGATACAGCCATGAACACTGAAGCTTTCTTT. Its translation: CASSQDTAMNTEAFF.

This chain connects TRBV11-1 to TRBJ1-2, with unresolved D. CDR3 size: 15 residues. V lost 5 bases and J 2 bases, leaving 15 bases between the germline ends. Per germline, CDR1 SGHAT and CDR2 FQDESV (reference sequence). The CDR3 sequence is CASSPQEGRNYGYTF. The CDR3 DNA sequence: TGTGCCAGCAGCCCTCAGGAAGGCCGAAACTATGGCTACACCTTC.

This chain uses TRBV20-1 with TRBJ1-6, with D unclear. V shed 1 base and J shed 8 bases, with 9 bases lying between them. The CDR3 is made up of 13 amino acids. Germline V gives CDR1 DFQATT, CDR2 SNEGSKA (reference sequence). The CDR3 sequence: CSARVNRDSPLHF. CDR3 DNA: TGCAGTGCTAGAGTTAACCGGGATTCACCCCTCCACTTT.

The genes are TRBV7-2 and TRBJ2-7; TRBD1 might be the D (5 bases). With 1 base removed from V and 2 bases from J, the gap between germline ends came to 9 bases. Germline values: CDR1 SGHTA, CDR2 FQGNSA. The CDR3 is 14 amino acids. The CDR3 loop is CASSLDQGPYEQYF. The CDR3 DNA reads as TGTGCCAGCAGCTTAGATCAGGGCCCCTACGAGCAGTACTTC.

The chain recombines TRBV11-2 with TRBJ2-2; 9 bases line up with TRBD1. The CDR3 consists of 14 residues. The J segment lost 4 bases and the V segment lost 7 bases, leaving 4 bases of the junction unmatched. CDR1 is SGHAT, CDR2 FQNNGV, per germline. CDR3 DNA sequence: TGTGCCAGCAACAGGGGGCTAGGCACCGGGGAGCTGTTTTTT. Translating gives CASNRGLGTGELFF.

V gene TRBV3-1 combines with J gene TRBJ2-2, with TRBD2 as a possible D gene (6 bases). This CDR3 comprises 16 residues. V lost 4 bases and J 1 base, leaving 13 bases between the germline ends. Germline V lookup: CDR1 LGHDT, CDR2 YNNKEL (reference sequence). CDR3 DNA: TGTGCCAGCAGCCCGCGGGTAGCGGTGAACACCGGGGAGCTGTTTTTT. Translated, it gives CASSPRVAVNTGELFF. Looking up the rest from reference TRBV3-1 and TRBJ2-2 gives the full variable domain: DTAVSQTPKYLVTQMGNDKSIKCEQNLGHDTMYWYKQDSKKFLKIMFSYNNKELIINETVPNRFSPKSPDKAHLNLHINSLELGDSAVYFCASSPRVAVNTGELFFGEGSRLTVL.

V and J are TRBV6-5 and TRBJ2-4, with a tentative D call TRBD2 (5 bases). Germline CDR1 and CDR2: MNHEY and SVGAGI. V dropped 0 bases and J dropped 0 bases, with 9 bases sitting between them. CDR3 length: 16 amino acids. The CDR3 bases are TGTGCCAGCAGTTACTCAGGGAGCATAGCCAAAAACATTCAGTACTTC. Translation: CASSYSGSIAKNIQYF.

The genes are TRBV9 and TRBJ2-3; TRBD1 aligns across 7 bases. Unmatched junction bases numbered 11, after V lost 4 bases and J lost 9 bases. Germline loops: CDR1 SGDLS, CDR2 YYNGEE. The CDR3 is 14 residues long. CDR3 residues: CASSTLHRGNTQYF. CDR3 in DNA: TGTGCCAGCAGCACCCTACACAGGGGAAACACGCAGTATTTT.

This chain links TRBV4-1 with TRBJ2-5, with 8 bases matching TRBD1. Per the germline V gene, CDR1 is MGHRA and CDR2 is YSYEKL. The CDR3 contains 17 residues. The trim removed 1 base at V and 1 base at J, leaving 8 bases unmatched. CDR3 coding DNA: TGCGCCAGCAGCCAAGCAGGACAGGGTACCGTCCAAGAGACCCAGTACTTC. This gives the protein CASSQAGQGTVQETQYF.

The DNA of the CDR3 is TGTGCCAGCAGCTTAGTGGGTGACGGGACCCAGTACTTC. Translation gives CASSLVGDGTQYF. The chain recombines TRBV11-2 with TRBJ2-5; D is ambiguous. V lost 1 base and J 7 bases, leaving 10 bases between the germline ends. Germline CDR1 is SGHAT and CDR2 is FQNNGV. The CDR3 contains 13 residues.

The chain employs TRBV9 and TRBJ1-3, with D hard to call. Germline-derived CDR1 and CDR2 are SGDLS and YYNGEE. V lost 3 bases and J lost 3, with 4 bases in between. This CDR3 is built from 12 residues. In nucleotides, the CDR3 is TGTGCCAGCAGCGCTGATGGAAACACCATATATTTT. Residues: CASSADGNTIYF. The whole variable domain, filled in from reference TRBV9 and TRBJ1-3, reads DSGVTQTPKHLITATGQRVTLRCSPRSGDLSVYWYQQSLDQGLQFLIQYYNGEERAKGNILERFSAQQFPDLHSELNLSSLELGDSALYFCASSADGNTIYFGEGSWLTVV.